This TCR beta chain was observed in a study of T cell repertoires in cytomegalovirus infection. Study observations and caveats: Cumulative frequency (of public TCR beta family members) identified carriers of CMV plus the relevant HLA. In two of eight donors, the top clonotype was HLA-C-restricted CMV-specific.

In TCRdb, the reads were re-called with MiXCR into one record per CDR3 protein. Among roughly 500,000 distinct CDR3 sequences listed, more than 30% were seen once. Looked up from germline, CDR1 is DFQATT and CDR2 is SNEGSKA (reference sequence). The CDR3 contains 13 residues. V was pared by 4 bases and J by 7 bases, with 14 bases between. With respect to this clonotype: Its target is not known.

J is TRBJ2-1 and V is TRBV20-1; D ambiguous. The TCR sequence derives from a human donor in good health (CMV status not recorded). Some clones in this sample may be carry-over from other donors' samples. The sequences come from cultured PBMCs, collected from culture after CMV antigen stimulation. The CDR3 protein is CSATWTSENEQFF. As DNA, the CDR3 is TGCAGTGCTACCTGGACGAGTGAGAATGAGCAGTTCTTC.